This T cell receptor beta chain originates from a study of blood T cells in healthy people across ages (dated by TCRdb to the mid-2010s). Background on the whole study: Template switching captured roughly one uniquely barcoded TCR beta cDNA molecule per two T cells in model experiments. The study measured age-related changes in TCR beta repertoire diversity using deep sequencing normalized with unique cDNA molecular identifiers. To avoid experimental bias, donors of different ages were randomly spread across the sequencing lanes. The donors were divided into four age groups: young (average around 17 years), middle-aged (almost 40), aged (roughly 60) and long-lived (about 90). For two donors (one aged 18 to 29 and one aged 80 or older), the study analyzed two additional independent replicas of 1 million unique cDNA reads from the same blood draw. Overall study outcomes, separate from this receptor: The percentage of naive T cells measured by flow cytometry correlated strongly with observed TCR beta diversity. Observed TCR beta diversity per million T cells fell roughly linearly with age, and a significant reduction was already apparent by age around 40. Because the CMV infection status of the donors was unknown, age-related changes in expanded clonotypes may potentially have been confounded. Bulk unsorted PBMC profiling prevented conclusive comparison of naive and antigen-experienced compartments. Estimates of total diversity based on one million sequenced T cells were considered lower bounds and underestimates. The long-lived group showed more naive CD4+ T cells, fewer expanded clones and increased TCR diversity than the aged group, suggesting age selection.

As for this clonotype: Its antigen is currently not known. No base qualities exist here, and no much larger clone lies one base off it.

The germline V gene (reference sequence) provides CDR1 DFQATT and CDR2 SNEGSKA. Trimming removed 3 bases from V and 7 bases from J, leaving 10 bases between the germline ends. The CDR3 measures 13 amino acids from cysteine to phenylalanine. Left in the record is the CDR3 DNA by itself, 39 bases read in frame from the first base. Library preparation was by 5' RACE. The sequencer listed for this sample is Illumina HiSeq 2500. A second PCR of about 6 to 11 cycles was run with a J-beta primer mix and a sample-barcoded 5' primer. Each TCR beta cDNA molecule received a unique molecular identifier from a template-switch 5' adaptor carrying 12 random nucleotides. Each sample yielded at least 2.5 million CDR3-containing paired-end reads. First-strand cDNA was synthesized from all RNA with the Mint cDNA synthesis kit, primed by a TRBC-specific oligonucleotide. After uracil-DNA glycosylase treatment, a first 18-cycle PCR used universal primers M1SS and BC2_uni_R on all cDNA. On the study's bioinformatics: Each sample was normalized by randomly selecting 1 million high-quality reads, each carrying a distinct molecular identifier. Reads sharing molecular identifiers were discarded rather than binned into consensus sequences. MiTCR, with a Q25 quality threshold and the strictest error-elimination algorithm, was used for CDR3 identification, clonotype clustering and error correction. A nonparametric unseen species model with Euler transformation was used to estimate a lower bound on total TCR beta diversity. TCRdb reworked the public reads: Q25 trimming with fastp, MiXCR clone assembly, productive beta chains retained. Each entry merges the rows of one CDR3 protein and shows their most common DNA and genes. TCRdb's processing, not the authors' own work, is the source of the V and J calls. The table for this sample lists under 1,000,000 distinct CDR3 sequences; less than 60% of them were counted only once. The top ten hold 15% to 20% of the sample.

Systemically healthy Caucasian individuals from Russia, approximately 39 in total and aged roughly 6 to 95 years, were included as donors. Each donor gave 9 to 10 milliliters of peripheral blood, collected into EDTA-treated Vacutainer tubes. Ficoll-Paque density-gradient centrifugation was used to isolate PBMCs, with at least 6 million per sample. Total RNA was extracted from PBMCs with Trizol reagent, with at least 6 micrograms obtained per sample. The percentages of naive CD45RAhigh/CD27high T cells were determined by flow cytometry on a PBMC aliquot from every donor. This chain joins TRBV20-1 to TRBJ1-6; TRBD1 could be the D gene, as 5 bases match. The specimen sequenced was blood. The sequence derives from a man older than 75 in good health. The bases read TGCAGTGCTAGTAGGGACCAGAATTCACCCCTCCACTTT. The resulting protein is CSASRDQNSPLHF.